This TCR beta chain came from a study of cytomegalovirus exposure and HLA in healthy donors. Study at large: HLA-typed donors were the source of tens of millions of unique TCRs held in an early data release. Regarding the study as a whole: Being productive about 87% or about 30% of the time was typical of most TCR beta V segments in an earlier analysis. Within a later analysis, the majority of CMV-associated TCR beta chains appeared HLA-restricted.

Worth noting for this clone: Its antigen remains unidentified.

V shed 0 bases and J shed 0 bases, with 8 bases lying between them. Germline V gene lookup returns CDR1 SGDLS and CDR2 YYNGEE. The CDR3 is made up of 15 amino acids. PCR employed 60 Vbeta and 13 Jbeta primers. Clones were sequenced by immunoSEQ multiplex PCR, and TCRdb holds only the in-frame ones, with some missing. The data hold 150,000 to 200,000 clones, with over 9.5% observed a single time. Sequencing was performed on PBMCs. The receptor's source is a man aged 45 to 65 in good health and CMV-seropositive. The chain combines TRBV9 with TRBJ2-3; the D gene is possibly TRBD1 (6 bases). This CDR3 reads CASSVEGQSTDTQYF. CDR3 bases: TGTGCCAGCAGCGTAGAAGGACAGAGCACAGATACGCAGTATTTT.